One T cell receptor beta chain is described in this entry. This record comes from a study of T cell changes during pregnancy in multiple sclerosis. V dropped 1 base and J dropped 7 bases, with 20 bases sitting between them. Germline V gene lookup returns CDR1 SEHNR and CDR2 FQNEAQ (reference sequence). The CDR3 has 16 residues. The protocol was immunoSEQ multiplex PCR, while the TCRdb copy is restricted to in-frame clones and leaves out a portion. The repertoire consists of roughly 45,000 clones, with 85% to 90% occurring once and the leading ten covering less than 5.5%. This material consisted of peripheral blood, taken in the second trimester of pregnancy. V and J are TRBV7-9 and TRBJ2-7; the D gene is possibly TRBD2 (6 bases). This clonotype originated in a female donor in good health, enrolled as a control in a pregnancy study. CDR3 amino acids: CASSLEGRRYSEEQYF. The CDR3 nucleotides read TGTGCCAGCAGCTTAGAGGGGAGGCGTTACTCTGAGGAGCAGTACTTC.